This entry describes one T cell receptor (beta chain). Its antigen is not yet known. No quality values exist for individual bases; no much larger clone is one base distant. Each collaborating institution followed its own protocols to collect whole blood in K2EDTA tubes. For TCRbeta analysis, collaborator samples were shipped as frozen whole blood, as isolated PBMCs, or as DNA extracted from either sample type. The immunoSEQ Assay, a bias-controlled multiplex PCR, was used to amplify TCRbeta CDR3 regions from genomic DNA. The study's own analysis went as follows. The number of nucleated cells in each sample was estimated by amplification of reference gene primers within the assay. Sequence reads were collapsed and filtered to measure the absolute abundance of every unique TCRbeta CDR3 rearrangement. For each sample, productive Simpson clonality was calculated as the square root of Simpson's diversity index across productive rearrangements. Imported from immuneACCESS, the table was reduced by TCRdb to in-frame sequences with V and J called. These copies leave out some clones; in studies compared against another copy, an unresolved V gene accounts for under half, and the cause of the remainder is not known. The DNA was the basis for D and trimming; V, J and clone size are from that table. The sample profile shows 12,000 to 15,000 clones; about 86% of them were found once. The top ten clones comprise about 30% of the sample.

The data belong to a study of blood T cell repertoires in COVID-19 (dated by TCRdb to the early 2020s). Looking at the study overall: Samples from collaborators originated in the United States, Italy and Spain and spanned both the acute and convalescent phases of COVID-19. The material from the prospective study consisted of cDNA or gDNA derived from T cells, B-cell-depleted T cells, or PBMCs. The dataset comprised deeply sampled blood TCRbeta repertoires from subjects exposed to, actively infected with, or recovered from COVID-19. The repertoires were released in a freely available public database intended as a resource for research on the immune response to SARS-CoV-2. Samples came from the ongoing ImmuneRACE study (first 160 participants) plus 1,254 subjects from 6 global collaborators. Nearly every sample came with metadata listing a de-identified subject ID, COVID-19 status, age in years and sex. Where HLA class I and class II types were available, the types were taken from metadata supplied by the sample provider, not from assay-based typing.

Study-wide findings and limitations: The amount of clinical and demographic metadata varied by source and participant and was provided uncurated.

Deletion took 1 base off V and 5 bases off J, with a span of 12 bases between the germline ends. From a lookup of the germline V gene (reference sequence), CDR1 and CDR2 are GTSNPN and SVGIG. There are 13 amino acids in the CDR3, from cysteine to phenylalanine inclusive. Only the CDR3 portion is preserved as DNA: 39 bases, with reading frame beginning at the first base. The clonotype was recovered from a human donor in a cohort sampled during active COVID-19. This chain joins TRBV30 to TRBJ2-7; the D segment could be TRBD2, given 7 matching bases. The specimen was peripheral blood. The CDR3 region: CAWSGGGANEQYF. At the DNA level, the sequence is TGTGCCTGGAGTGGTGGGGGGGCTAACGAGCAGTACTTC.